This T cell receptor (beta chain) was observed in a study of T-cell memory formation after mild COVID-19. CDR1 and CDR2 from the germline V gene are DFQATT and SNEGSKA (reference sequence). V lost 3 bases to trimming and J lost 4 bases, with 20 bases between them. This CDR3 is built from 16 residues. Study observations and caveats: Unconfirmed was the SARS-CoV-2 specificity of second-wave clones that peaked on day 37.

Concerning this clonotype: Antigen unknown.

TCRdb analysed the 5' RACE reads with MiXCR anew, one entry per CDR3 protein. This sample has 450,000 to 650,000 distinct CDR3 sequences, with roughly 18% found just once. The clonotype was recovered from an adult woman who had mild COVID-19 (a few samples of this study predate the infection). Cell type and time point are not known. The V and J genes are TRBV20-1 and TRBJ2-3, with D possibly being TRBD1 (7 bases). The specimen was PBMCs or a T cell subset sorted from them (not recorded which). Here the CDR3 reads CSASSRQGLGADTQYF. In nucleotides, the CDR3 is TGCAGTGCTAGTTCCAGACAGGGACTTGGGGCAGATACGCAGTATTTT.